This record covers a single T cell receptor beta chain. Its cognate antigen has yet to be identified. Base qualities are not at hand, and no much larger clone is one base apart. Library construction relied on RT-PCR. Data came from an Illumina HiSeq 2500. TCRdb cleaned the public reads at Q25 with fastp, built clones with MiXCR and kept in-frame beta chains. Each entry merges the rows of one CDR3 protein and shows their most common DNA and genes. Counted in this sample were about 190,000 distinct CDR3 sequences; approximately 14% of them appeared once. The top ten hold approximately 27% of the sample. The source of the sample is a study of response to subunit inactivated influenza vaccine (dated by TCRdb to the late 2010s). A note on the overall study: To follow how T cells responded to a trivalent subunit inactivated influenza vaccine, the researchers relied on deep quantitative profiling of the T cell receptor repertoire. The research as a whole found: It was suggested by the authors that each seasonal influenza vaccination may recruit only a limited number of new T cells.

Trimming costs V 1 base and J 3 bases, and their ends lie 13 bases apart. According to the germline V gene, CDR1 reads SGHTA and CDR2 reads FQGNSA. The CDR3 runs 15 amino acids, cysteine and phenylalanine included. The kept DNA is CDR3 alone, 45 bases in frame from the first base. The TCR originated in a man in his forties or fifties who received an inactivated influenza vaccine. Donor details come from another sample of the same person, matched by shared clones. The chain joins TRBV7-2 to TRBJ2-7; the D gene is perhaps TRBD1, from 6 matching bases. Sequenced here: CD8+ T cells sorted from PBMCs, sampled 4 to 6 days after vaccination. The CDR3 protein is CASSLGPRGSYEQYF. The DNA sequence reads TGTGCCAGCAGCTTAGGGCCCAGGGGTAGCTACGAGCAGTACTTC.